The rows below give T cell receptor beta chains drawn from one sample of a study of blood T cells in healthy people across ages. TCRdb redid the calling of the 5' RACE reads with MiXCR, one entry per CDR3 protein. The sample lists 1.2 million to 1.5 million distinct CDR3 sequences; roughly 59% were seen once. Sequencing was carried out using blood. The receptors shown here come from a man between 18 and 35 years old in good health. CDR3s include the opening cysteine and the closing phenylalanine or tryptophan. A D gene is named only where the DNA matches it firmly. Size is stated for part of the rows, as once, few or many counts, or as a class when the clone is expanded.

-	-	TRBV6-6	TRBJ2-7	TGTGCCAGCAGTTATAGGTCAGTTAGCTCCTACGAGCAGTACTTC	CASSYRSVSSYEQYF
-	-	TRBV11-2	TRBJ2-7	TGTGCCAGCACTAGCGCCAGCCCCTACAATGAGCAGTACTTC	CASTSASPYNEQYF
-	-	TRBV20-1	TRBJ2-7	TGCAGTGCTAAGCCGGGACTGCGTACTTACGAGCAGTACTTC	CSAKPGLRTYEQYF
few	TRBD1	TRBV12-3/TRBV12-4	TRBJ2-7	TGTGCCAGCAGTACCGGGACAGGGAAATACGAGCAGTACTTC	CASSTGTGKYEQYF
once	-	TRBV28	TRBJ1-2	TGTGCCAGCTCGGGGTGGGGCTTGGATTATGGCTACACCTTC	CASSGWGLDYGYTF
-	-	TRBV6-5	TRBJ2-1	TGTGACAGCAGTTATGGCAGGGCCTACAATGAGCAGTTCTTC	CDSSYGRAYNEQFF
-	-	TRBV5-1	TRBJ2-7	TGCGCCAGCAGCGAGGGCGACCAAAGCGGCTACGAGCAGTACTTC	CASSEGDQSGYEQYF
-	-	TRBV6-1	TRBJ2-7	TGTGCCAGTGAACTTCCTGGCTCCTACGAGCAGTACTTC	CASELPGSYEQYF
-	TRBD2	TRBV6-1	TRBJ2-3	TGTGCCAGCAGTGAATTAAGGCGGCCTAGCGGGAGGTCAGGTACGCAGTATTTT	CASSELRRPSGRSGTQYF
-	-	TRBV28	TRBJ2-7	TGTGCCAGCAGACCGTTACAGGGTTTTTCATCCGAGCAGTACTTC	CASRPLQGFSSEQYF
-	TRBD2	TRBV7-9	TRBJ2-1	TGTGCCAGCAGCCCCAAAACGGGACTAGACGAGTTCTTC	CASSPKTGLDEFF
-	-	TRBV5-1	TRBJ2-3	TGCGCCAGCAGCTTGCTCGGGAGAGCTAGCACAGATACGCAGTATTTT	CASSLLGRASTDTQYF
few	TRBD2	TRBV12-3/TRBV12-4	TRBJ2-3	TGTGCCAGCAGTTGGGGACTATCCAACACAGATACGCAGTATTTT	CASSWGLSNTDTQYF
-	-	TRBV7-2	TRBJ2-5	TGTGCCAGCAGCCCCTCGAGGGGGGTTAAACAAGAGACCCAGTACTTC	CASSPSRGVKQETQYF
-	-	TRBV4-1	TRBJ2-1	TGCGCCAGCAGCCAAGAGCCCGTCCCCTACAATGAGCAGTTCTTC	CASSQEPVPYNEQFF
few	TRBD1	TRBV29-1	TRBJ2-1	TGCAGCGTTGACCGGGGACAGGTCACCTACAATGAGCAGTTCTTC	CSVDRGQVTYNEQFF
-	-	TRBV3-1	TRBJ2-5	TGTGCCAGCAGCCAAGATTGGGCGGAAGAGACCCAGTACTTC	CASSQDWAEETQYF
-	-	TRBV11-1	TRBJ1-4	TGTGCCAGCAGCTTATCTTTCGGTCGGCGGGGGGAGGGCTCAACTAATGAAAAACTGTTTTTT	CASSLSFGRRGEGSTNEKLFF
-	TRBD2	TRBV4-3	TRBJ2-3	TGCGCCAGCAGCCCAGGGGGGACTAGCGGCTTCACAGATACGCAGTATTTT	CASSPGGTSGFTDTQYF
-	-	TRBV4-3	TRBJ2-5	TGCGCCAGCAGCCCCGACCCGACTAGGGGGACCCAGTACTTC	CASSPDPTRGTQYF
-	-	TRBV5-1	TRBJ2-7	TGCGCCAGCAGCTTGGCCCAAGTAATGGGCTACGAGCAGTACTTC	CASSLAQVMGYEQYF
-	-	TRBV20-1	TRBJ2-6	TGCAGTGCTAGAGGGGGTTACTCTGGGGCCAACGTCCTGACTTTC	CSARGGYSGANVLTF
-	-	TRBV20-1	TRBJ2-5	TGCAGTGCTAGAGAGCTTATGGAGACCCAGTACTTC	CSARELMETQYF
-	-	TRBV24-1	TRBJ2-5	TGTGCCACCAGTGATTTGTTTGGGGACCGCCAAGAGACCCAGTACTTC	CATSDLFGDRQETQYF
-	-	TRBV4-2	TRBJ1-6	TGTGCCAGCAGCCAAGGAGAGTATAATTCACCCCTCCACTTT	CASSQGEYNSPLHF
-	-	TRBV30	TRBJ1-2	TGTGCCTGGAGCCAAAGGCCAGAAGGGGGCTACACCTTC	CAWSQRPEGGYTF
-	-	TRBV6-5	TRBJ1-1	TGTGCCAGCAGTTATGCGGGAGCTGAAGCTTTCTTT	CASSYAGAEAFF
-	-	TRBV7-9	TRBJ1-1	TGTGCCAGCAGCTTTTCGGTACCTGAAGCTTTCTTT	CASSFSVPEAFF
-	-	TRBV11-2	TRBJ1-2	TGTGCCAGCAGCTTAGTCCCGGGGCCAGACCGTTATGGCTACACCTTC	CASSLVPGPDRYGYTF
-	-	TRBV7-8	TRBJ1-1	TGTGCCAGCAGCTTAGCAAGGGATGCTGAAGCTTTCTTT	CASSLARDAEAFF
-	TRBD2	TRBV7-8	TRBJ2-3	TGTGCCAGCAGCCTCCGCCCTAGCGGGGGACCCACAGATACGCAGTATTTT	CASSLRPSGGPTDTQYF
few	TRBD2	TRBV12-5	TRBJ2-3	TGTGCTAGTGGTTCCACACTAGCGTTGGCAGATACGCAGTATTTT	CASGSTLALADTQYF
-	-	TRBV28	TRBJ2-5	TGTGCCAGCAGTTATCGCACAGACAATTCGGAGACCCAGTACTTC	CASSYRTDNSETQYF
-	TRBD1	TRBV4-3	TRBJ2-1	TGCGCCAGCAGCCTCGGTGGACAGGGGTTATACAATGAGCAGTTCTTC	CASSLGGQGLYNEQFF
-	-	TRBV7-2	TRBJ2-7	TGTGCCAGCAGCCCCTTCCCCTACGAGCAGTACTTC	CASSPFPYEQYF
few	-	TRBV12-3/TRBV12-4	TRBJ2-1	TGTGCCAGCAGCTGGGTTGTGGGTCATGAGCAGTTCTTC	CASSWVVGHEQFF
-	TRBD2	TRBV19	TRBJ2-5	TGTGCCAGTACCTTGCGGGGGAACCAAGAGACCCAGTACTTC	CASTLRGNQETQYF
-	-	TRBV20-1	TRBJ1-1	TGCAGTGCTAGAAAATGGACCCCGAGCACTGAAGCTTTCTTT	CSARKWTPSTEAFF
-	TRBD2	TRBV28	TRBJ2-3	TGTGCCAGCAGTTCCGGACTAGCGGGGGGGGTGCAGTATTTT	CASSSGLAGGVQYF
-	TRBD2	TRBV29-1	TRBJ2-1	TGCAGCGCTTCACGCAGCGGGACCTACAATGAGCAGTTCTTC	CSASRSGTYNEQFF
few	-	TRBV12-3/TRBV12-4	TRBJ2-1	TGTGCCAGCAGTTTACCCCAGGGGTTGTTAAATGAGCAGTTCTTC	CASSLPQGLLNEQFF
-	-	TRBV10-3	TRBJ2-7	TGTGCCGTCCTGGGGACCGGGACTGGAACCTACGAGCAGTACTTC	CAVLGTGTGTYEQYF
-	-	TRBV29-1	TRBJ1-1	TGCAGCGCAACAAGTGCCAAGACGAACACTGAAGCTTTCTTT	CSATSAKTNTEAFF
many	-	TRBV29-1	TRBJ2-6	TGCAGCGTTGGAGTCTCTGGGGCCAACGTCCTGACTTTC	CSVGVSGANVLTF
-	TRBD2	TRBV7-2	TRBJ2-5	TGTGCCAGCAGCTTACTAGCGGGGGTGGAGACCCAGTACTTC	CASSLLAGVETQYF
-	TRBD1	TRBV6-6	TRBJ1-4	TGTGCCAGCAACAGGGGGTTTATAACTAATGAAAAACTGTTTTTT	CASNRGFITNEKLFF
-	TRBD1	TRBV9	TRBJ1-6	TGTGCCAGCAGCGTAGAAAGGGGGCGTACACCCCTCCACTTT	CASSVERGRTPLHF
-	-	TRBV6-1	TRBJ2-1	TGTGCCAGCAGCGATATGGGGGGCAATGAGCAGTTCTTC	CASSDMGGNEQFF
-	-	TRBV3-1	TRBJ2-7	TGTGCCAGCAGCCAAGACAGGGGAAGGAGTTGGTACGAGCAGTACTTC	CASSQDRGRSWYEQYF
-	-	TRBV7-8	TRBJ2-7	TGTGCCAGCAGCCCCCGACTTGAGGGAGGAAGCTCCTACGAGCAGTACTTC	CASSPRLEGGSSYEQYF
-	-	TRBV2	TRBJ2-7	-	CASSGYWGRGTYERYF
few	TRBD2	TRBV27	TRBJ2-1	TGTGCCAGCAGTAGACCGGGACTAGGGGGTGATGAGCAGTTCTTC	CASSRPGLGGDEQFF
-	-	TRBV29-1	TRBJ1-2	TGCAGCGTTGGTGGAGGCTATGGCTACACCTTC	CSVGGGYGYTF
-	TRBD1	TRBV4-1	TRBJ2-6	TGCGCCAGCAGCCAAGTGTCCTTTCGGACAGGGGGCGCTGGGGCCAACGTCCTGACTTTC	CASSQVSFRTGGAGANVLTF
-	-	TRBV9	TRBJ1-2	TGTGCCAGCGGCGGACAGAACTATGGCTACACCTTC	CASGGQNYGYTF
-	-	TRBV12-5	TRBJ1-1	TGTGCTAGTGGTTTGAGTTGGGAAGGGTCTGAAGCTTTCTTT	CASGLSWEGSEAFF
once	-	TRBV10-3	TRBJ1-1	TGCGCCATCGGAAGGAACACTGAAGCTTTCTTT	CAIGRNTEAFF
-	-	TRBV9	TRBJ2-3	TGTGCCAGCAGCGAGACTAGTCGCGCAGATACGCAGTATTTT	CASSETSRADTQYF